This TCR beta chain emerged from a study of blood T cell repertoires in COVID-19. Study background: COVID-19 samples collected from the United States, Italy and Spain covered acute and convalescent phases.

The ends lost 4 bases at V and 0 bases at J; junction bases unmatched: 9. The germline CDR1 and CDR2 sequences are SGHTA and FQGNSA. This CDR3 region has 18 residues. Generated by immunoSEQ multiplex PCR, the TCRdb table keeps only in-frame clones and is missing some. The sample lists approximately 150,000 clones; around 87% were seen once. Sequencing was performed on peripheral blood. The receptor comes from a middle-aged man who had recovered from COVID-19. This sequence joins TRBV7-2 and TRBJ2-3; 11 positions agree with TRBD2. DNA of the CDR3: TGTGCCAGCAGCTATAGAGTAGCGGGGGGGGTTAGCACAGATACGCAGTATTTT. It encodes CASSYRVAGGVSTDTQYF.